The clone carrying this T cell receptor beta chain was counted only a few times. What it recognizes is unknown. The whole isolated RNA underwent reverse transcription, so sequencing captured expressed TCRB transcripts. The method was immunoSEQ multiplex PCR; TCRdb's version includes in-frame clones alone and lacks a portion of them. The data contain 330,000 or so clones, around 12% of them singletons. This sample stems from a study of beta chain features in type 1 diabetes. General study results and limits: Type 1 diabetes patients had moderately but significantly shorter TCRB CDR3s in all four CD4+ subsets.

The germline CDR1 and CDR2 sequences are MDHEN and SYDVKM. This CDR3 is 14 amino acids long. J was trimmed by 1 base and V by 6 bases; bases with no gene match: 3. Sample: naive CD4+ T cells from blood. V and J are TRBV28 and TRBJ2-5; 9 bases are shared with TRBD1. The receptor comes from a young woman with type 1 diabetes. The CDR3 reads CASSLQGAQETQYF. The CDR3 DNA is TGTGCCAGCAGCCTACAGGGGGCCCAAGAGACCCAGTACTTC.